The present T cell receptor beta chain was sequenced within a study of T cells in localized non-small cell lung cancer. Germline values: CDR1 MNHEY, CDR2 SVGAGI. This CDR3 spans 15 amino acids. V was clipped by 5 bases and J by 7 bases, with 18 bases between them. The protocol was immunoSEQ multiplex PCR, while the TCRdb copy is restricted to in-frame clones and leaves out a portion. The repertoire holds about 15,000 clones, with about 85% as singletons. This clone was counted only a few times. Its antigen is as yet unknown. Overall study results and limits: Tumor trailed uninvolved adjacent lung in T cell clonality, which peaked there. It remains possible that heterogeneity exists, since only one tumor region was sequenced. Adjacent lung was found to contain a median about 50 of the top 100 tumor clones.

This chain joins TRBV6-5 and TRBJ2-1, with D possibly being TRBD1 or TRBD2 (5 bases each). The sequence was collected from a female donor older than 55 with stage I squamous cell lung carcinoma. The material sequenced was peripheral blood, taken before any cancer treatment. The CDR3 sequence: CASSPFRGVGNEQFF. CDR3 in DNA: TGTGCCAGCAGTCCCTTTCGGGGCGTGGGAAATGAGCAGTTCTTC.